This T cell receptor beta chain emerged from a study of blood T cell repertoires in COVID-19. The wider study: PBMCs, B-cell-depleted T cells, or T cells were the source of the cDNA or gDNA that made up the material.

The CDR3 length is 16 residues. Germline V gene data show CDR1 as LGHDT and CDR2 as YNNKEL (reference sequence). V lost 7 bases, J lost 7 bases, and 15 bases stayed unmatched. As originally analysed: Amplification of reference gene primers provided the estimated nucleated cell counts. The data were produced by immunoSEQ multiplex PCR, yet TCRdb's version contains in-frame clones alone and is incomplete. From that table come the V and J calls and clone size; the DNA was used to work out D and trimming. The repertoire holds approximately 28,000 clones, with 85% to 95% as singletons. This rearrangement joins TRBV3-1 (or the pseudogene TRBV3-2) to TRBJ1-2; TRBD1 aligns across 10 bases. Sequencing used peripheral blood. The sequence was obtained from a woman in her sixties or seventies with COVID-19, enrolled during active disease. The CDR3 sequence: CASNVGTGALISGYTF. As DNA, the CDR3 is TGTGCCAGCAATGTAGGGACAGGGGCCTTAATCTCTGGCTACACCTTC.